The 31 T cell receptor beta chains presented below share a single source sample, sequenced in a study of identical twins. MiXCR was run by TCRdb on the 5' RACE reads, yielding one entry per CDR3 protein. The data show about 890,000 distinct CDR3 sequences, with roughly an eighth seen just once and around 1.5% held by the top ten. The sample was also reused in another study, on yellow fever vaccine responses in identical twins.

The sample consisted of PBMCs. The receptors here all came from a woman younger than 30 in good health.

V gene TRBV4-1 combines with J gene TRBJ2-3; 10 bases map to TRBD2. CDR3 length: 19 residues. Germline V gives CDR1 MGHRA, CDR2 YSYEKL. With 4 bases clipped from V and 2 bases from J, the junction kept 15 bases outside the gene matches. The CDR3 spells CASSRSLAGGAIYTDTQYF. The DNA for the CDR3 is TGCGCCAGCAGCCGATCCTTAGCGGGGGGCGCCATTTACACAGATACGCAGTATTTT.

This chain joins TRBV29-1 and TRBJ2-5; 8 bases map to TRBD1. V trimming: 7 bases; J trimming: 5 bases; junction bases outside the gene matches: 6. CDR1 and CDR2 from the germline V gene are SQVTM and ANQGSEA. The CDR3 is 12 amino acids. DNA for the CDR3: TGCAGCGCCCACAGGGGGTCGGAGACCCAGTACTTC. Protein: CSAHRGSETQYF.

This rearrangement joins TRBV11-2 to TRBJ2-1; 8 nucleotides line up with TRBD1. CDR1 SGHAT and CDR2 FQNNGV come from the germline V gene. Trimming removed 1 base from V and 2 bases from J; junction bases left unmatched: 7. The CDR3 has 17 amino acids. The chain's CDR3 is CASSLGPPDRAYNEQFF. CDR3 coding DNA: TGTGCCAGCAGCTTAGGACCTCCGGACAGGGCCTACAATGAGCAGTTCTTC.

This clonotype has at least ten counts. The DNA of the CDR3 is TGCGCCAGCAGATCAGGGACAGGGCGCCACGAGCAGTACGTC. As protein: CASRSGTGRHEQYV. The V and J genes are TRBV5-1 and TRBJ2-7; 9 nucleotides match TRBD1. Germline CDR1 reads SGHRS; CDR2 reads YFSETQ. V was pared by 5 bases and J by 5 bases, with 8 bases of the junction left unmatched. The CDR3 consists of 14 residues.

The rearrangement joins TRBV15 to TRBJ1-2; D is uncertain. Trimming removed 1 base from V and 4 bases from J, with 10 bases in between. The CDR3 runs to 14 residues. Per germline, CDR1 LNHNV and CDR2 YYDKDF (reference sequence). The CDR3 sequence is CATSRGEAVYGYTF. The CDR3 nucleotides are TGTGCCACCAGCAGAGGTGAGGCGGTCTATGGCTACACCTTC.

The chain has TRBV3-1 and TRBJ2-2; D is perhaps TRBD1 or TRBD2 (6 bases each). The CDR3 length is 15 residues. Per germline, CDR1 LGHDT and CDR2 YNNKEL (reference sequence). V dropped 2 bases and J dropped 4 bases, with 11 bases sitting between them. CDR3 sequence: CASSQTGAPTGELFF. The CDR3 DNA reads as TGTGCCAGCAGCCAAACGGGGGCCCCCACCGGGGAGCTGTTTTTT.

The CDR3 coding sequence is TGTGCCACCAGTGCTGGGGGCCAAGAGACCCAGTACTTC. It translates to CATSAGGQETQYF. V is TRBV24-1 and J is TRBJ2-5, with D possibly being TRBD1 or TRBD2 (5 bases each). Germline lookup yields CDR1 KGHDR and CDR2 SFDVKD. Trimming took off 5 bases at V and 1 base at J, with 7 bases between the two ends. This CDR3 comprises 13 residues.

The table lists this clonotype with a few counts. The chain uses TRBV6-1 and TRBJ1-6; 9 bases fit TRBD1. Germline-derived CDR1 and CDR2 are MNHNS and SASEGT. This CDR3 is built from 16 residues. V lost 5 bases to trimming and J lost 10 bases; unmatched junction nucleotides: 12. For the CDR3, the DNA is TGTGCCAGCAGTACACGCTCGACAGGGGGGTACTCACCCCTCCACTTT. This gives the protein CASSTRSTGGYSPLHF.

This clonotype appeared many times. The chain has TRBV20-1 and TRBJ2-3; 8 bases map to TRBD1. J lost 4 bases, V lost 8 bases, and 14 bases had no gene match. The CDR3 runs 15 residues. Per the germline V gene, CDR1 is DFQATT and CDR2 is SNEGSKA (reference sequence). Written as DNA, the CDR3 is TGCAGTCCCCTAGGACAGGGAAGGGCCGCAGATACGCAGTATTTT. The encoded protein is CSPLGQGRAADTQYF.

This clonotype turned up a few times. The CDR3 reads CSAPTPGDPYNEQFF. DNA of the CDR3: TGCAGTGCTCCGACCCCAGGAGACCCCTACAATGAGCAGTTCTTC. The gene calls are TRBV20-1 and TRBJ2-1; D unclear. Germline V gene data show CDR1 as DFQATT and CDR2 as SNEGSKA (reference sequence). The CDR3 is 15 residues long. Deletions cut 5 bases from V and 2 bases from J, with 16 bases between.

The chain joins TRBV10-3 to TRBJ2-5, with 9 bases matching TRBD2. The germline V gene has CDR1 ENHRY and CDR2 SYGVKD. The CDR3 totals 16 residues. V trimming: 0 bases; J trimming: 5 bases; junction bases outside the gene matches: 7. The CDR3 is CAISESLTSGQETQYF. For the CDR3, the DNA is TGTGCCATCAGTGAGTCACTGACTAGCGGCCAGGAGACCCAGTACTTC.

This clonotype has a handful of counts. This sequence joins TRBV28 and TRBJ1-5, with D uncertain. There are 13 residues in the CDR3. V lost 11 bases to trimming and J lost 3 bases, with 14 bases between them. Germline V gene sequence: CDR1 MDHEN, CDR2 SYDVKM. The chain's CDR3 is CALAKGPNQPQHF. Here the CDR3 DNA reads TGTGCCTTGGCGAAGGGTCCCAATCAGCCCCAGCATTTT.

This sequence joins TRBV29-1 and TRBJ1-4; D gene ambiguous. V was cut by 6 bases and J by 0 bases, with 14 bases left in between. The germline V gene encodes CDR1 SQVTM and CDR2 ANQGSEA. This CDR3 is built from 15 residues. CDR3 DNA sequence: TGCAGCGTGGCCGCGGCCGCTGCAACTAATGAAAAACTGTTTTTT. Its translation is CSVAAAAATNEKLFF. The complete variable domain, with remaining parts taken from reference TRBV29-1 and TRBJ1-4, reads SAVISQKPSRDICQRGTSLTIQCQVDSQVTMMFWYRQQPGQSLTLIATANQGSEATYESGFVIDKFPISRPNLTFSTLTVSNMSPEDSSIYLCSVAAAAATNEKLFFGSGTQLSVL.

The gene calls are TRBV12-3 or TRBV12-4 and TRBJ2-5; D might be TRBD1 (6 bases). CDR3 length: 19 residues. CDR3 DNA: TGTACCCTCAGTTTTTTCGGTATTGGCAGGGGACGTAACCAAGAGACCCAGTACTTC. Protein: CTLSFFGIGRGRNQETQYF.

A few counts support this clonotype. The chain recombines TRBV4-1 with TRBJ2-2, with D unclear. CDR3 length: 14 residues. Germline CDR1 and CDR2: MGHRA and YSYEKL. Trimming shortened V by 5 bases and J by 6 bases, and 13 bases separated the two germline ends. The CDR3 loop reads CASSKLGSPGELFF. DNA of the CDR3: TGCGCCAGCAGCAAGCTAGGGTCCCCCGGGGAGCTGTTTTTT.

V is TRBV3-1 and J is TRBJ2-2; D gene uncertain. The germline V gene has CDR1 LGHDT and CDR2 YNNKEL (reference sequence). The CDR3 contains 13 residues. Deletions cut 3 bases from V and 10 bases from J, with 12 bases between. CDR3 region: CASSQAAAQELFF. Here the CDR3 DNA reads TGTGCCAGCAGCCAGGCTGCCGCCCAGGAGCTGTTTTTT.

This clonotype was seen more than once but under ten times. This sequence joins TRBV11-1 and TRBJ2-1; D gene ambiguous. V shed 5 bases and J shed 3 bases, with 29 bases lying between them. Looked up from germline, CDR1 is SGHAT and CDR2 is FQDESV (reference sequence). This CDR3 is 20 amino acids long. CDR3: CASSARTPEESATIYNEQFF. The CDR3 DNA sequence: TGTGCCAGCAGCGCGCGGACGCCCGAGGAGTCCGCGACCATCTACAATGAGCAGTTCTTC.

The V and J genes are TRBV5-1 and TRBJ2-2, with D maybe TRBD1 (6 bases). V lost 1 base and J lost 6, with 13 bases in between. This CDR3 has 15 residues. Per the germline V gene, CDR1 is SGHRS and CDR2 is YFSETQ. The CDR3 DNA sequence: TGCGCCAGCAGCTTGACAGGGAGAGGCGCCGGGGAGCTGTTTTTT. Translation: CASSLTGRGAGELFF.

Only a few counts were recorded for this clonotype. The chain employs TRBV24-1 and TRBJ2-1; TRBD2 is a possible D gene (6 bases). CDR3 size: 14 residues. Germline V gene lookup returns CDR1 KGHDR and CDR2 SFDVKD. The V end lost 5 bases, the J end lost 3 bases, and 10 bases lay between the germline ends. Here the CDR3 DNA reads TGTGCCACCAGTGCCTCCGGGGGCTACAATGAGCAGTTCTTC. Protein product: CATSASGGYNEQFF.

This clonotype was counted many times. The chain carries TRBV3-1 and TRBJ1-3; TRBD1 is a possible D gene (5 bases). The CDR3 is 17 residues long. V lost 1 base, J lost 0 bases, and 13 bases lay in between. Germline V gene lookup returns CDR1 LGHDT and CDR2 YNNKEL (reference sequence). CDR3 nucleotides: TGTGCCAGCAGCCAAGTGGGGGTCGGCCACTCTGGAAACACCATATATTTT. Encoded protein: CASSQVGVGHSGNTIYF.

This clonotype has only a few counts. The CDR3 DNA sequence: TGCGCCAGCAGCTCAGTACAGACGGGCACCGGGGAGCTGTTTTTT. Its translation: CASSSVQTGTGELFF. The rearrangement uses TRBV5-1 and TRBJ2-2; no definite D call. Per the germline V gene, CDR1 is SGHRS and CDR2 is YFSETQ. V lost 3 bases, J lost 4 bases, and 13 bases lay in between. CDR3 length: 15 residues. Full variable domain (remainder filled in from reference TRBV5-1 and TRBJ2-2): KAGVTQTPRYLIKTRGQQVTLSCSPISGHRSVSWYQQTPGQGLQFLFEYFSETQRNKGNFPGRFSGRQFSNSRSEMNVSTLELGDSALYLCASSSVQTGTGELFFGEGSRLTVL.

The chain links TRBV11-1 to TRBJ2-1; the D call may be TRBD1 or TRBD2 (5 bases each). Germline-derived CDR1 and CDR2 are SGHAT and FQDESV (reference sequence). This CDR3 comprises 20 residues. The V end lost 5 bases, the J end lost 0 bases, and 26 bases lay between the germline ends. The CDR3 spells CASSPFGAPNGMVSYNEQFF. The CDR3 nucleotides are TGTGCCAGCAGCCCATTTGGGGCACCGAACGGGATGGTCTCCTACAATGAGCAGTTCTTC. The full variable domain, rest sourced from reference TRBV11-1 and TRBJ2-1, is EAEVAQSPRYKITEKSQAVAFWCDPISGHATLYWYRQILGQGPELLVQFQDESVVDDSQLPKDRFSAERLKGVDSTLKIQPAELGDSAMYLCASSPFGAPNGMVSYNEQFFGPGTRLTVL.

There are a few counts of this clonotype. The genes are TRBV6-1 and TRBJ1-1; D unclear. The germline V and J ends were trimmed by 10 bases and 5 bases, with 17 bases remaining between them. The CDR3 covers 13 residues. Germline assignment: CDR1 MNHNS and CDR2 SASEGT. The chain's CDR3 is CATPGPLGTEAFF. In nucleotides, the CDR3 is TGTGCCACCCCGGGTCCGCTGGGGACTGAAGCTTTCTTT.

This clonotype was seen a few times. The rearrangement joins TRBV6-1 to TRBJ2-1, with unresolved D. CDR3 length: 15 residues. The V gene's germline CDR1 is MNHNS and CDR2 SASEGT. Trimming cost V 7 bases and J 3 bases, with 16 bases left between them. The DNA for the CDR3 is TGTGCCAGCAACCCGAGGAGATCAGACTACAATGAGCAGTTCTTC. Translation: CASNPRRSDYNEQFF.

In its sample, this clonotype was seen many times. This chain connects TRBV3-1 to TRBJ2-7, with TRBD1 matching 7 bases. The V and J ends lost 0 bases and 7 bases, in that order; junction bases with no gene match: 15. The germline V gene encodes CDR1 LGHDT and CDR2 YNNKEL (reference sequence). The CDR3 is 17 residues long. CDR3 DNA sequence: TGTGCCAGCAGCCAAGAGGCCCGTTACAGGGGTCTCTGGGAGCAGTACTTC. Its translation: CASSQEARYRGLWEQYF.

This clonotype was detected ten times or more. The chain has TRBV12-3 or TRBV12-4 and TRBJ1-1; 8 nucleotides align to TRBD1. Losses at the gene ends were 6 bases for V and 1 base for J; bases not matched to a gene: 7. The CDR3 covers 15 residues. The CDR3 DNA reads TGTGCCAGCAGGCTGAGGACAGGGAAGAACACTGAAGCTTTCTTT. Translated: CASRLRTGKNTEAFF.

The chain recombines TRBV29-1 with TRBJ2-5; possibly TRBD2 for D (5 bases). V lost 4 bases, J lost 3 bases, and 15 bases lay in between. Germline V gives CDR1 SQVTM, CDR2 ANQGSEA. The CDR3 totals 14 residues. The CDR3 region has the DNA TGCAGCGTTGGGGAGCTAGCCTCCAAAGAGACCCAGTACTTC. Translated: CSVGELASKETQYF.

This clonotype has a handful of counts. This chain joins TRBV6-1 and TRBJ1-3; 7 bases align to TRBD1. V was pared by 6 bases and J by 0 bases, with 5 bases of the junction left unmatched. Germline CDR1 and CDR2: MNHNS and SASEGT. The CDR3 covers 15 residues. CDR3: CASRSGDSSGNTIYF. The CDR3, as DNA: TGTGCCAGCAGATCCGGGGACAGCTCTGGAAACACCATATATTTT.

The chain employs TRBV25-1 and TRBJ1-3; possible D gene TRBD1, 5 bases. Trimming removed 1 base from V and 3 bases from J, with 7 bases in between. CDR3 length equals 14 residues. CDR1 is MGHDK and CDR2 is SYGVNS in the germline V gene. In nucleotides, the CDR3 is TGTGCCAGCAGTGAATCAGGGTTTGGAAACACCATATATTTT. Protein product: CASSESGFGNTIYF. The full variable domain, in which reference TRBV25-1 and TRBJ1-3 provide the parts outside the CDR3, is EADIYQTPRYLVIGTGKKITLECSQTMGHDKMYWYQQDPGMELHLIHYSYGVNSTEKGDLSSESTVSRIRTEHFPLTLESARPSHTSQYLCASSESGFGNTIYFGEGSWLTVV.

The chain carries TRBV27 and TRBJ1-3; 8 positions agree with TRBD1. CDR1 is MNHEY, CDR2 SMNVEV, per germline (reference sequence). CDR3 size: 17 residues. The V segment lost 2 bases and the J segment 4 bases; nucleotides outside the gene matches: 10. CDR3 in amino acids: CASSLTWGQGAGNTIYF. As DNA, the CDR3 is TGTGCCAGCAGTTTAACCTGGGGGCAGGGGGCAGGAAACACCATATATTTT.

This clonotype turned up a few times. The gene calls are TRBV28 and TRBJ2-3, with a weak D call TRBD2 (6 bases). The CDR3 totals 14 residues. V shed 7 bases and J shed 2 bases, with 13 bases lying between them. Germline CDR1 MDHEN, CDR2 SYDVKM. CDR3 DNA sequence: TGTGCCAGCAACTCAGCGGGCAACACAGATACGCAGTATTTT. Encoded protein: CASNSAGNTDTQYF.